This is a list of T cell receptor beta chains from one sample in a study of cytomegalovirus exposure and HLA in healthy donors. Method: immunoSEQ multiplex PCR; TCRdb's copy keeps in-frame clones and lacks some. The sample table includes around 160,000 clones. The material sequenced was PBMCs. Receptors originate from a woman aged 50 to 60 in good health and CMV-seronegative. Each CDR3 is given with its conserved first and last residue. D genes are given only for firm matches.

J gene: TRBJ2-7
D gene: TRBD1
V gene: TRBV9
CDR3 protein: CASSVSGQGTYEQYF
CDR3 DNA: TGTGCCAGCAGCGTTTCGGGACAGGGGACCTACGAGCAGTACTTC

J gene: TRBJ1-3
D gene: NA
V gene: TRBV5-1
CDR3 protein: CASSLPGGGNTIYF
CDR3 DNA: TGCGCCAGCAGCTTGCCGGGGGGTGGAAACACCATATATTTT

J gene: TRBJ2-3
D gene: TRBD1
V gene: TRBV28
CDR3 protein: CASRPTGDLSTDTQYF
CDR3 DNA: TGTGCCAGCAGGCCTACAGGGGACCTTAGCACAGATACGCAGTATTTT

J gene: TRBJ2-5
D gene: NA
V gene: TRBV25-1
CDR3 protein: CASTGGAETQYF
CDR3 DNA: TGTGCCAGCACGGGCGGGGCGGAGACCCAGTACTTC

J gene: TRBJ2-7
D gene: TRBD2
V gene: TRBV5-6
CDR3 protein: CASSFGLAGDEQYF
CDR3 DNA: TGTGCCAGCAGCTTCGGACTAGCGGGAGACGAGCAGTACTTC

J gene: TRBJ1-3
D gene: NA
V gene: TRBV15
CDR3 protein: CATSRGHRATSGNTIYF
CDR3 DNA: TGTGCCACCAGCAGAGGACACAGGGCCACCTCTGGAAACACCATATATTTT

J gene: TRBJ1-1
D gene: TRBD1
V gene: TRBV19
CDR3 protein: CASSIGDRGLVEAFF
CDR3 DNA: TGTGCCAGTAGTATAGGCGACAGGGGTCTTGTTGAAGCTTTCTTT

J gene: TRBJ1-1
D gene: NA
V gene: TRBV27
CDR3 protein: CASSSTPANTEAFF
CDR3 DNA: TGTGCCAGCAGTTCGACTCCAGCGAACACTGAAGCTTTCTTT

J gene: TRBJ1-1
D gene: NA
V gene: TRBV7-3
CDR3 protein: CASSSSHGNTEAFF
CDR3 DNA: TGTGCCAGCAGCTCAAGCCACGGGAACACTGAAGCTTTCTTT

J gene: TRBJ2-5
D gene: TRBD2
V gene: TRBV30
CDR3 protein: CAWSVVSGGETQYF
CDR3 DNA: TGTGCCTGGAGTGTTGTTAGCGGGGGGGAGACCCAGTACTTC

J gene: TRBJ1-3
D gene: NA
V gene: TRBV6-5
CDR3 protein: CASSYRLVNSGNTIYF
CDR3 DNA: TGTGCCAGCAGTTACAGACTGGTAAACTCTGGAAACACCATATATTTT

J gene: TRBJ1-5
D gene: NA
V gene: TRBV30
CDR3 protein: CAWSPLRVDQPQHF
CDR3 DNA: TGTGCCTGGAGTCCCTTGAGGGTGGATCAGCCCCAGCATTTT

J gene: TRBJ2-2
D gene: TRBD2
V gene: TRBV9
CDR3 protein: CASSPTTSGGFGGELFF
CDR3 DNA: TGTGCCAGCAGCCCCACGACTAGCGGGGGGTTCGGCGGGGAGCTGTTTTTT

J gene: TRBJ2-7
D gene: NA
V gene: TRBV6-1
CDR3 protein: CASSVHTYPEQQYF
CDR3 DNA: TGTGCCAGCAGTGTACATACCTATCCGGAGCAGCAGTACTTC

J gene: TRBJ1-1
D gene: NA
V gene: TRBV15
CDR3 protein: CATSRVGGAGTEAFF
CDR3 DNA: TGTGCCACCAGCAGAGTAGGGGGGGCTGGGACTGAAGCTTTCTTT

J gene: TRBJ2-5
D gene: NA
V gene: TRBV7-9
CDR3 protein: CASRGAETKETQYF
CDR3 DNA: TGTGCCAGCAGGGGGGCGGAGACTAAAGAGACCCAGTACTTC

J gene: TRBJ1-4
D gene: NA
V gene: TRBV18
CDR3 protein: CASSPGQRKNEKLFF
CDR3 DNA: TGTGCCAGCTCACCAGGACAGAGGAAAAATGAAAAACTGTTTTTT

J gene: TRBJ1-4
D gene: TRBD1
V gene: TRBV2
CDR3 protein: CASRDRLDNEKLFF
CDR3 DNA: TGTGCCAGCAGGGACAGGTTAGATAATGAAAAACTGTTTTTT

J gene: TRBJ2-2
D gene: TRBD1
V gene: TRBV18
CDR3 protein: CASSLRGQGGSTGELFF
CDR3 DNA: TGTGCCAGCTCCCTCAGGGGACAGGGCGGCAGCACCGGGGAGCTGTTTTTT

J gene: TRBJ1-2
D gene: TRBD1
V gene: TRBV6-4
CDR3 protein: CASSDTYGRRWDRVRGYTF
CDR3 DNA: TGTGCCAGCAGTGACACATATGGGCGCAGATGGGACAGGGTCCGCGGCTACACCTTC

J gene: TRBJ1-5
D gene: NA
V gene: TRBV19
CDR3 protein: CASSTDRPYSNQPQHF
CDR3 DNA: TGTGCCAGTAGTACTGACAGGCCCTATAGCAATCAGCCCCAGCATTTT

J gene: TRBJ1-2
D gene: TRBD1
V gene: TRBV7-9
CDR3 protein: CASSSPGQGAFGRGYTF
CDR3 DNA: TGTGCCAGCAGCTCCCCGGGACAGGGGGCGTTCGGTCGTGGCTACACCTTC